This is a list of T cell receptor beta chains from one sample in a study of memory CD4+ T cells and cytomegalovirus serostatus. The data were produced by immunoSEQ multiplex PCR, yet TCRdb's version contains in-frame clones alone and is incomplete. The sample has 85,000 to 100,000 clones, 80% seen once; the top ten hold approximately 4%. The source material was memory CD4+ T cells from blood. The receptors come from an adult in good health and CMV-seropositive. The CDR3 runs from the conserved cysteine through the conserved F or W. Each record gives: clone size, V gene, J gene, D gene, CDR3 protein, CDR3 DNA. D genes are given only for firm matches. Expanded clones are given a class, and other clones once, few, many or no size at all.

clone size: -
V gene: TRBV18
J gene: TRBJ1-4
D gene: TRBD1
CDR3 protein: CASSPWTGEDEKLFF
CDR3 DNA: TGTGCCAGCTCACCATGGACAGGGGAGGACGAAAAACTGTTTTTT

clone size: once
V gene: TRBV5-8
J gene: TRBJ2-1
D gene: -
CDR3 protein: CASSLGAGGYNEQFF
CDR3 DNA: TGTGCCAGCAGCTTGGGGGCTGGTGGCTACAATGAGCAGTTCTTC

clone size: -
V gene: TRBV28
J gene: TRBJ1-2
D gene: TRBD1
CDR3 protein: CASSAGTGTYYGYTF
CDR3 DNA: TGTGCCAGCAGTGCGGGGACAGGGACCTACTATGGCTACACCTTC

clone size: -
V gene: TRBV7-2
J gene: TRBJ2-5
D gene: TRBD2
CDR3 protein: CASSSGGLAGGKETQYF
CDR3 DNA: TGTGCCAGCAGCTCGGGGGGACTAGCGGGAGGTAAAGAGACCCAGTACTTC

clone size: -
V gene: TRBV19
J gene: TRBJ2-5
D gene: TRBD2
CDR3 protein: CASSGGLVGTQYF
CDR3 DNA: TGTGCCAGTAGTGGGGGACTAGTTGGGACCCAGTACTTC

clone size: -
V gene: TRBV7-2
J gene: TRBJ2-1
D gene: -
CDR3 protein: CASSRDSSWSEQFF
CDR3 DNA: TGTGCCAGCAGCCGGGACTCCTCTTGGAGCGAGCAGTTCTTC

clone size: -
V gene: TRBV2
J gene: TRBJ1-4
D gene: -
CDR3 protein: CASSESVAGGEKLFF
CDR3 DNA: TGTGCCAGCAGTGAATCTGTGGCCGGTGGTGAAAAACTGTTTTTT

clone size: -
V gene: TRBV6-1
J gene: TRBJ2-7
D gene: -
CDR3 protein: CASSHLSAPQEQYF
CDR3 DNA: TGTGCCAGCAGTCACCTTAGCGCCCCGCAGGAGCAGTACTTC

clone size: -
V gene: TRBV29-1
J gene: TRBJ2-3
D gene: TRBD2
CDR3 protein: CSVARGAGGPYVTQYF
CDR3 DNA: TGCAGCGTTGCAAGAGGCGCGGGAGGGCCGTATGTTACGCAGTATTTT

clone size: -
V gene: TRBV2
J gene: TRBJ1-4
D gene: TRBD1
CDR3 protein: CASSFTGGATNEKLFF
CDR3 DNA: TGTGCCAGCAGTTTTACAGGGGGCGCAACTAATGAAAAACTGTTTTTT

clone size: many
V gene: TRBV10-3
J gene: TRBJ2-7
D gene: TRBD1
CDR3 protein: CATTGVSYEQYF
CDR3 DNA: TGTGCCACCACAGGGGTCTCCTACGAGCAGTACTTC

clone size: few
V gene: TRBV4-2
J gene: TRBJ1-2
D gene: -
CDR3 protein: CASSQEGMATNYGYTF
CDR3 DNA: TGTGCCAGCAGCCAAGAGGGGATGGCGACTAACTATGGCTACACCTTC

clone size: few
V gene: TRBV4-3
J gene: TRBJ2-3
D gene: -
CDR3 protein: CASSQVFPDTQYF
CDR3 DNA: TGCGCCAGCAGCCAAGTATTCCCAGATACGCAGTATTTT

clone size: few
V gene: TRBV11-2
J gene: TRBJ2-1
D gene: -
CDR3 protein: CASSLEWSRSSYNEQFF
CDR3 DNA: TGTGCCAGCAGCTTAGAGTGGAGCCGGAGCTCCTACAATGAGCAGTTCTTC

clone size: -
V gene: TRBV5-1
J gene: TRBJ1-1
D gene: TRBD1
CDR3 protein: CASSLSSGQGAEAFF
CDR3 DNA: TGCGCCAGCAGCTTGTCATCCGGACAGGGGGCTGAAGCTTTCTTT

clone size: -
V gene: TRBV7-2
J gene: TRBJ2-7
D gene: TRBD2
CDR3 protein: CASSLEGTSGTYEQYF
CDR3 DNA: TGTGCCAGCAGCTTAGAAGGGACTAGCGGAACCTACGAGCAGTACTTC

clone size: -
V gene: TRBV9
J gene: TRBJ1-1
D gene: -
CDR3 protein: CASTSEGRLNTEAFF
CDR3 DNA: TGTGCCAGCACCTCGGAGGGACGGCTGAACACTGAAGCTTTCTTT

clone size: -
V gene: TRBV29-1
J gene: TRBJ1-1
D gene: -
CDR3 protein: CSTRRGSGYTEAFF
CDR3 DNA: TGCAGCACAAGGAGGGGGTCGGGATACACTGAAGCTTTCTTT

clone size: few
V gene: TRBV19
J gene: TRBJ1-5
D gene: -
CDR3 protein: CASSIELTQHF
CDR3 DNA: TGTGCCAGTAGTATAGAGCTCACCCAGCATTTT

clone size: -
V gene: TRBV9
J gene: TRBJ2-5
D gene: -
CDR3 protein: CASSVGVGTETQYF
CDR3 DNA: TGTGCCAGCAGCGTAGGTGTGGGAACGGAGACCCAGTACTTC

clone size: -
V gene: TRBV6-1
J gene: TRBJ1-5
D gene: -
CDR3 protein: CASSEKVSQPQHF
CDR3 DNA: TGTGCCAGCAGTGAAAAGGTTTCACAGCCCCAGCATTTT

clone size: -
V gene: TRBV7-9
J gene: TRBJ2-7
D gene: -
CDR3 protein: CASSFQGRDEQYF
CDR3 DNA: TGTGCCAGCAGCTTTCAGGGCAGGGACGAGCAGTACTTC

clone size: few
V gene: TRBV28
J gene: TRBJ1-5
D gene: -
CDR3 protein: CASRVGSNQPQHF
CDR3 DNA: TGTGCCAGCAGGGTTGGTAGCAATCAGCCCCAGCATTTT

clone size: few
V gene: TRBV27
J gene: TRBJ1-2
D gene: -
CDR3 protein: CASSLSTGMNGYTF
CDR3 DNA: TGTGCCAGCAGTTTATCGACAGGCATGAATGGCTACACCTTC

clone size: -
V gene: TRBV7-9
J gene: TRBJ1-4
D gene: TRBD1
CDR3 protein: CASSALQGALEKLFF
CDR3 DNA: TGTGCCAGCAGCGCCCTCCAGGGGGCGCTTGAAAAACTGTTTTTT

clone size: -
V gene: TRBV7-9
J gene: TRBJ2-5
D gene: TRBD2
CDR3 protein: CASSLEGGRKETQYF
CDR3 DNA: TGTGCCAGCAGCTTAGAGGGAGGGCGCAAAGAGACCCAGTACTTC

clone size: -
V gene: TRBV7-2
J gene: TRBJ1-2
D gene: -
CDR3 protein: CASSLVAGANYGYTF
CDR3 DNA: TGTGCCAGCAGCTTAGTTGCGGGAGCTAACTATGGCTACACCTTC

clone size: -
V gene: TRBV5-1
J gene: TRBJ2-3
D gene: -
CDR3 protein: CASSLAADTQYF
CDR3 DNA: TGCGCCAGCAGCTTGGCGGCAGATACGCAGTATTTT

clone size: -
V gene: TRBV19
J gene: TRBJ1-5
D gene: -
CDR3 protein: CASSIQTGNQPQHF
CDR3 DNA: TGTGCCAGTAGTATCCAGACAGGAAATCAGCCCCAGCATTTT

clone size: -
V gene: TRBV30
J gene: TRBJ1-3
D gene: -
CDR3 protein: CAWTPGTGNTIYF
CDR3 DNA: TGTGCCTGGACCCCAGGTACGGGAAACACCATATATTTT

clone size: -
V gene: TRBV6-5
J gene: TRBJ2-7
D gene: TRBD1
CDR3 protein: CASSYRGQGFSEQYF
CDR3 DNA: TGTGCCAGCAGTTACAGGGGACAGGGATTCTCCGAGCAGTACTTC

clone size: -
V gene: TRBV6-1
J gene: TRBJ2-1
D gene: TRBD1
CDR3 protein: CASRLLTGGHEQFF
CDR3 DNA: TGTGCCAGCAGGCTTCTCACAGGGGGGCATGAGCAGTTCTTC

clone size: once
V gene: TRBV6-5
J gene: TRBJ1-1
D gene: -
CDR3 protein: CASSYSPLGGHGEAFF
CDR3 DNA: TGTGCCAGCAGTTACAGTCCCCTCGGGGGGCATGGTGAAGCTTTCTTT

clone size: -
V gene: TRBV19
J gene: TRBJ2-5
D gene: TRBD1
CDR3 protein: CASSIGPGGETQYF
CDR3 DNA: TGTGCCAGTAGTATCGGTCCAGGGGGAGAGACCCAGTACTTC

clone size: -
V gene: TRBV7-2
J gene: TRBJ2-1
D gene: -
CDR3 protein: CASSLTHDYGQQFF
CDR3 DNA: TGTGCCAGCAGCTTAACACACGACTACGGCCAGCAGTTCTTC

clone size: -
V gene: TRBV6-6
J gene: TRBJ1-1
D gene: -
CDR3 protein: CASRQPAVYTEAFF
CDR3 DNA: TGTGCCAGCAGGCAACCGGCAGTGTACACTGAAGCTTTCTTT

clone size: -
V gene: TRBV11-3
J gene: TRBJ2-1
D gene: TRBD2
CDR3 protein: CASSPGTSGFNEQFF
CDR3 DNA: TGTGCCAGCAGCCCCGGGACTAGCGGGTTTAATGAGCAGTTCTTC

clone size: -
V gene: TRBV28
J gene: TRBJ2-2
D gene: -
CDR3 protein: CASSLVGNTGELFF
CDR3 DNA: TGTGCCAGCAGTTTAGTGGGGAACACCGGGGAGCTGTTTTTT

clone size: -
V gene: TRBV28
J gene: TRBJ2-7
D gene: -
CDR3 protein: CASSLEGASSYEQYF
CDR3 DNA: TGTGCCAGCAGTTTAGAGGGAGCGAGCTCCTACGAGCAGTACTTC

clone size: -
V gene: TRBV4-1
J gene: TRBJ1-1
D gene: TRBD1
CDR3 protein: CASSQDRGRPEAFF
CDR3 DNA: TGCGCCAGCAGCCAAGACAGGGGGCGCCCCGAAGCTTTCTTT

clone size: -
V gene: TRBV7-3
J gene: TRBJ1-5
D gene: -
CDR3 protein: CASVGNSNQPQHF
CDR3 DNA: TGTGCCAGCGTTGGGAATAGCAATCAGCCCCAGCATTTT

clone size: -
V gene: TRBV2
J gene: TRBJ2-1
D gene: -
CDR3 protein: CASSPDSGSDEQFF
CDR3 DNA: TGTGCCAGCAGTCCAGACAGCGGGTCGGATGAGCAGTTCTTC

clone size: -
V gene: TRBV19
J gene: TRBJ2-3
D gene: TRBD2
CDR3 protein: CASSISPFGRATDTQYF
CDR3 DNA: TGTGCCAGTAGTATATCACCGTTCGGGAGGGCCACAGATACGCAGTATTTT

clone size: -
V gene: TRBV9
J gene: TRBJ1-3
D gene: TRBD1
CDR3 protein: CASSVSGQGALNTIYF
CDR3 DNA: TGTGCCAGCAGCGTTTCGGGACAGGGGGCTTTGAACACCATATATTTT

clone size: -
V gene: TRBV5-1
J gene: TRBJ1-5
D gene: -
CDR3 protein: CASSLEGEDNQPQHF
CDR3 DNA: TGCGCCAGCAGCTTGGAAGGGGAGGACAATCAGCCCCAGCATTTT